Below, one TCR beta chain is given with its context. Trimming removed 2 bases at V and 2 bases at J, with 13 bases between. This CDR3 has 15 residues. Germline V gene data show CDR1 as SGHRS and CDR2 as YFSETQ. Every immunoSEQ plate was one replicate of a subset's evenly spread DNA. Generated by immunoSEQ multiplex PCR, the TCRdb table keeps only in-frame clones and is missing some. The sample records a few million clones, approximately 95% being singletons. This sample was included in a study of shared clonotypes between healthy human individuals. The sample consisted of naive CD4+ T cells from PBMCs. Subset noted: CD45RA+ positively selected. This rearrangement joins TRBV5-1 to TRBJ2-5, with a possible D match to TRBD2 (7 bases). This sequence was found in a man aged 18 to 29 in good health. Some clones in this sample may be carry-over from other donors' samples. The CDR3 DNA sequence: TGCGCCAGCAGCTTCCCGGGGGGCCGGCAAGAGACCCAGTACTTC. This translates into CASSFPGGRQETQYF.